This T cell receptor (beta chain) was captured in a study of molecular identifiers for immune sequencing clone quantification. In TCRdb, the PCR reads were re-called with MiXCR into one record per CDR3 protein. The sample holds tens of thousands of distinct CDR3 sequences; under 25% are singletons and the top ten take more than 1%. Per germline, CDR1 LGHNA and CDR2 YSLEER. Trimming cost V 0 bases and J 5 bases, with 8 bases left between them. The CDR3 contains 13 residues. This clonotype was counted at least ten times. The chain carries TRBV4-3 and TRBJ2-7; maybe TRBD1 (6 bases). This TCR came from a human donor in good health. Some libraries in this study had Jurkat cell RNA spiked in. Sample: naive CD8+ T cells from blood, with Jurkat cell RNA spiked in. The subset denotes: FACS-sorted CD8+CD4-CCR7+CD45RA+ naive T cells. CDR3 loop: CASSQDTGHEQYF. The CDR3 bases are TGCGCCAGCAGCCAAGATACAGGGCACGAGCAGTACTTC.